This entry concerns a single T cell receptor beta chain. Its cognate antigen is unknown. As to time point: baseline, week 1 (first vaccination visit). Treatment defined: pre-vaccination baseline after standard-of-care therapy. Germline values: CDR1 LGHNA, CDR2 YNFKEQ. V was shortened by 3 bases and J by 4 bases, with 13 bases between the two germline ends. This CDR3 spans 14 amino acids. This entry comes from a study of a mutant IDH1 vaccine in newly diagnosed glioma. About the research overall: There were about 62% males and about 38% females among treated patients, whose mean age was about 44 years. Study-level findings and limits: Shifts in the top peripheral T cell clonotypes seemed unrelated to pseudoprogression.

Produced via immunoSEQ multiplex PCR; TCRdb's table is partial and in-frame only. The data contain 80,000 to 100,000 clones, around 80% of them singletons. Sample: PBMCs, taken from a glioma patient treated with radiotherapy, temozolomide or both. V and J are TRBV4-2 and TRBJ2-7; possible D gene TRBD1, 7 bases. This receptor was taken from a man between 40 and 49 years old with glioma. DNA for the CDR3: TGTGCCAGCAGCCAGGGGGGACAGCAGTACGAGCAGTACTTC. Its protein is CASSQGGQQYEQYF.